This TCR beta chain was sequenced for a study of CD8 T cells in ankylosing spondylitis. Study-wide results and limits: The authors reported significant enrichment of disease-linked clones in matched ankylosing spondylitis synovial fluid. Prior literature has documented some motif variants in synovial fluid and blood from reactive arthritis. What seemed typical of ankylosing spondylitis blood was a TCR beta motif built from 7 or 8 highly homologous variants.

Remarks on this clonotype: Its antigen is still unknown.

Each TCR beta library was made by quantitative 5'-RACE that incorporated molecular barcodes. MiXCR, applied by TCRdb to the 5' RACE reads, yields one record per CDR3 protein. Of hundreds of thousands of distinct CDR3 sequences in the sample, over 9.5% were seen once. Looked up from germline, CDR1 is MNHNS and CDR2 is SASEGT. V was clipped by 6 bases and J by 4 bases, with 13 bases between them. The CDR3 has 13 amino acids. Sequences were obtained from blood, either unsorted or a sorted T cell fraction (not recorded which). The gene calls are TRBV6-1 and TRBJ2-7; TRBD1 is a possible D gene (6 bases). This receptor was identified in a male donor with ankylosing spondylitis. The CDR3 loop is CASSKQGVYEQYF. DNA of the CDR3: TGTGCCAGCAGCAAACAGGGCGTATACGAGCAGTACTTC.